Listed here are 17 T cell receptor beta chains from one sample, sequenced in a study of human T cells and chemical hapten exposure. TCRdb used MiXCR to reprocess the RACE reads, holding one entry per CDR3 protein. The data hold about 120,000 distinct CDR3 sequences, with 13% observed a single time. Time point indicated: pre-sensitization, week 0. Treatment defined: therapeutic diphenylcyclopropenone sensitization with weekly scalp DPC. The sample was whole blood, taken in connection with sensitization to the hapten diphenylcyclopropenone (DPC). The receptor source for this set is a woman between 18 and 29 years old with alopecia areata. Some clones in this sample may be carry-over from other donors' samples.

This clonotype was seen more than once but under ten times. The rearrangement links TRBV11-3 to TRBJ2-1; 9 nucleotides align to TRBD1. The V and J ends lost 6 bases and 7 bases, in that order; junction bases with no gene match: 10. The germline V gene has CDR1 SGHNT and CDR2 YENEEA. The CDR3 runs 15 residues. The CDR3 region is CASSPGTGSGNEQFF. The CDR3 DNA follows: TGTGCCAGCAGTCCGGGGACAGGGAGTGGAAATGAGCAGTTCTTC.

The chain carries TRBV7-9 and TRBJ2-5, with 7 bases matching TRBD2. Trimming cost V 1 base and J 5 bases; bases outside gene matches: 7. Germline CDR1 reads SEHNR; CDR2 reads FQNEAQ (reference sequence). CDR3 size: 15 residues. The CDR3 sequence is CASSLGVAGVETQYF. The CDR3 bases are TGTGCCAGCAGCTTAGGAGTGGCGGGGGTGGAGACCCAGTACTTC. Full variable domain (missing parts from reference TRBV7-9 and TRBJ2-5): DTGVSQNPRHKITKRGQNVTFRCDPISEHNRLYWYRQTLGQGPEFLTYFQNEAQLEKSRLLSDRFSAERPKGSFSTLEIQRTEQGDSAMYLCASSLGVAGVETQYFGPGTRLLVL.

This clonotype turned up a few times. The rearrangement joins TRBV21-1 to TRBJ1-6; TRBD1 is the table's D call, not checked against the DNA. TRBV21-1 counts as a pseudogene. The CDR3 runs to 18 residues. The CDR3 sequence: CASSKAGKGMSYNSPLHF. The CDR3 coding sequence is TGTGCCAGCAGCAAAGCTGGAAAGGGGATGTCCTATAATTCACCCCTCCACTTT.

The CDR3 coding sequence is TGTGCCAGCAGTCGCAGTACTAGCGGAGGCTCCTACGAGCAGTACTTC. It translates to CASSRSTSGGSYEQYF. The chain is built from TRBV6-2 or TRBV6-3 and TRBJ2-7; 8 bases are a match to TRBD2. Germline-derived CDR1 and CDR2 are MNHEY and SVGEGT. V shed 5 bases and J 0 bases; nucleotides not matched to a gene: 9. The CDR3 extends over 16 amino acids.

This clonotype has only a few counts. The rearrangement links TRBV28 to TRBJ2-5; tentatively, D is TRBD2 (6 bases). Trimming took off 10 bases at V and 1 base at J, with 16 bases between the two ends. The CDR3 length is 14 residues. The germline CDR1 and CDR2 sequences are MDHEN and SYDVKM. The CDR3 spells CATGLAVFQETQYF. The CDR3 DNA sequence: TGTGCCACCGGGTTAGCGGTCTTCCAAGAGACCCAGTACTTC.

This clonotype came up a few times. The V and J genes are TRBV19 and TRBJ1-5, with TRBD1 matching over 9 bases. Trimming took 5 bases from V and 3 from J; bases not matched to a gene: 8. The CDR3 totals 16 residues. In germline, CDR1 is LNHDA, CDR2 SQIVND (reference sequence). CDR3 region: CASSAIQGANNQPQHF. DNA for the CDR3: TGTGCCAGTAGTGCAATACAGGGGGCGAACAATCAGCCCCAGCATTTT.

In its sample, this clonotype was seen a few times. J is TRBJ2-2 and V is TRBV12-3 or TRBV12-4; the D is unclear. V was pared by 6 bases and J by 3 bases, with 8 bases between. This CDR3 contains 13 residues. The CDR3 sequence: CASRPQYTGELFF. The CDR3 region has the DNA TGTGCCAGCAGACCACAGTACACCGGGGAGCTGTTTTTT.

This clonotype appeared a few times. V gene TRBV5-1 combines with J gene TRBJ2-5; 12 bases fit TRBD2. Looked up from germline, CDR1 is SGHRS and CDR2 is YFSETQ. V trimming: 6 bases; J trimming: 4 bases; junction bases outside the gene matches: 7. The CDR3 extends over 15 amino acids. The CDR3 spells CASNPRLAGAETQYF. CDR3 sequence (DNA): TGCGCCAGCAACCCCCGACTAGCGGGGGCAGAGACCCAGTACTTC.

This clonotype was observed a few times. This chain joins TRBV12-3 or TRBV12-4 and TRBJ2-3; no definite D call. This CDR3 has 12 amino acids. V was shortened by 6 bases and J by 4 bases, with 8 bases between the two germline ends. CDR3 amino acids: CASSLTPDTQYF. The CDR3 coding sequence is TGTGCCAGCAGCTTGACGCCAGATACGCAGTATTTT.

This clonotype was recorded a few times. This sequence joins TRBV6-2 or TRBV6-3 and TRBJ2-7; maybe TRBD1 (5 bases). The V gene's germline CDR1 is MNHEY and CDR2 SVGEGT. This CDR3 region has 15 residues. V was shortened by 6 bases and J by 0 bases, with 15 bases between the two germline ends. CDR3 in amino acids: CASSREGSSSYEQYF. CDR3 coding DNA: TGTGCCAGCAGCAGGGAAGGCAGTAGCTCCTACGAGCAGTACTTC.

The chain employs TRBV27 and TRBJ2-3; 8 bases match TRBD1. V dropped 4 bases and J dropped 5; count of bases not matched to a gene: 5. The germline gives CDR1 MNHEY, CDR2 SMNVEV (reference sequence). CDR3 size: 14 residues. CDR3 sequence: CASSWGRGQDTQYF. The CDR3, as DNA: TGTGCCAGCAGTTGGGGCAGGGGGCAAGATACGCAGTATTTT.

This clonotype occurred a few times. This chain joins TRBV5-1 and TRBJ1-6; possible D gene TRBD1, 6 bases. Trimming took off 0 bases at V and 1 base at J, with 11 bases between the two ends. In germline, CDR1 is SGHRS, CDR2 YFSETQ. The CDR3 consists of 17 residues. The CDR3 DNA reads TGCGCCAGCAGCTTGGACAGCCAGGGGTCCTATAATTCACCCCTCCACTTT. Encoded protein: CASSLDSQGSYNSPLHF. The entire variable domain, with the rest obtained from reference TRBV5-1 and TRBJ1-6, is as follows: KAGVTQTPRYLIKTRGQQVTLSCSPISGHRSVSWYQQTPGQGLQFLFEYFSETQRNKGNFPGRFSGRQFSNSRSEMNVSTLELGDSALYLCASSLDSQGSYNSPLHFGNGTRLTVT.

This clonotype was picked up a small number of times. This sequence joins TRBV7-2 and TRBJ2-2; D remains unclear. There are 15 residues in the CDR3. V lost 0 bases and J 4 bases, leaving 9 bases between the germline ends. Germline loops: CDR1 SGHTA, CDR2 FQGNSA. The CDR3 loop is CASSLAPHSTGELFF. The CDR3 DNA is TGTGCCAGCAGCTTAGCGCCCCACAGCACCGGGGAGCTGTTTTTT.

V and J are TRBV5-1 and TRBJ1-5; TRBD1 is a possible D gene (5 bases). The V gene's germline CDR1 is SGHRS and CDR2 YFSETQ. The CDR3 is 14 residues long. Trimming cost V 0 bases and J 6 bases, with 10 bases left between them. CDR3 loop: CASSLVGDGQPQHF. The DNA of the CDR3 is TGCGCCAGCAGCTTGGTGGGGGACGGTCAGCCCCAGCATTTT. The variable domain in full, with the rest retrieved from reference TRBV5-1 and TRBJ1-5, is KAGVTQTPRYLIKTRGQQVTLSCSPISGHRSVSWYQQTPGQGLQFLFEYFSETQRNKGNFPGRFSGRQFSNSRSEMNVSTLELGDSALYLCASSLVGDGQPQHFGDGTRLSIL.

The V and J genes are TRBV9 and TRBJ2-7, with no clear D. The CDR3 spans 13 residues. The germline V gene has CDR1 SGDLS and CDR2 YYNGEE. Trimming left V 0 bases short and J 1 base short, with 5 bases between. For the CDR3, the DNA is TGTGCCAGCAGCGTAGAAGCATCCTACGAGCAGTACTTC. It specifies CASSVEASYEQYF.

This clonotype was counted between two and nine times. The rearrangement joins TRBV9 to TRBJ2-7; possibly TRBD1 or TRBD2 for D (6 bases each). The CDR3 contains 16 residues. Trimming took 0 bases from V and 3 from J, leaving 16 bases between them. Per germline, CDR1 SGDLS and CDR2 YYNGEE. CDR3 sequence (DNA): TGTGCCAGCAGCGTAGGGAGGGGGAGGCCTTTCTACGAGCAGTACTTC. It encodes CASSVGRGRPFYEQYF.

This clonotype was observed a handful of times. This chain uses TRBV29-1 with TRBJ2-6; unclear D gene. This CDR3 region has 14 residues. The V and J ends lost 3 bases and 2 bases respectively, with 8 bases between them. CDR1 and CDR2 from the germline V gene are SQVTM and ANQGSEA. For the CDR3, the DNA is TGCAGCGTTGAGCGGCAGCCTGGGGCCAACGTCCTGACTTTC. The encoded protein is CSVERQPGANVLTF. The full variable domain, completed using reference TRBV29-1 and TRBJ2-6, is SAVISQKPSRDICQRGTSLTIQCQVDSQVTMMFWYRQQPGQSLTLIATANQGSEATYESGFVIDKFPISRPNLTFSTLTVSNMSPEDSSIYLCSVERQPGANVLTFGAGSRLTVL.